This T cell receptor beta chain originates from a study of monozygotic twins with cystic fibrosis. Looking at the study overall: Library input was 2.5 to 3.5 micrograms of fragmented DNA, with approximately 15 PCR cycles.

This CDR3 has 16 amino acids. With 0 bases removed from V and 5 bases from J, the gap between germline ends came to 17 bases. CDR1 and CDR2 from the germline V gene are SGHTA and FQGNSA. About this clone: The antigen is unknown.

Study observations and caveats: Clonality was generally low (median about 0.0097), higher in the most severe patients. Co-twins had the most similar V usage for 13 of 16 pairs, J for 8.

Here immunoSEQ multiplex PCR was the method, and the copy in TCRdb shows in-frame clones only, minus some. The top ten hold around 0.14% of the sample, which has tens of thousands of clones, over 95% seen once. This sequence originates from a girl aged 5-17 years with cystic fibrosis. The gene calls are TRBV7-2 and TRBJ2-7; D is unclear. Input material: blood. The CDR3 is CASSLAFAVKYNEQYF. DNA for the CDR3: TGTGCCAGCAGCTTAGCCTTCGCAGTGAAATATAACGAGCAGTACTTC.